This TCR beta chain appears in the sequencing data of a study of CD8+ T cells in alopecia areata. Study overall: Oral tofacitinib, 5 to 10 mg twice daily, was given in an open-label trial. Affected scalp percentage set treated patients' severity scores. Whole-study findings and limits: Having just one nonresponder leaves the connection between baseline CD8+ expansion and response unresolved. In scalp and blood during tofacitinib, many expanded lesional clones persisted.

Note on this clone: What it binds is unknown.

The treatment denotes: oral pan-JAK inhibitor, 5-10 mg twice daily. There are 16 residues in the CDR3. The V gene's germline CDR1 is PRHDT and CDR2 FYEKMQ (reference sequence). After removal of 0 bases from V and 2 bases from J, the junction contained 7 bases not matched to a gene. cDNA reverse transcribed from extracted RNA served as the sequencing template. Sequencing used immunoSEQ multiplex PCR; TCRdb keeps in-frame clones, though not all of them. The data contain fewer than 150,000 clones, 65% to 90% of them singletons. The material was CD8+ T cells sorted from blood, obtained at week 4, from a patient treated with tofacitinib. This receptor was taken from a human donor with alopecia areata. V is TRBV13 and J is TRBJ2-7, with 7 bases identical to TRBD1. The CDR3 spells CASSLGVGTDTYEQYF. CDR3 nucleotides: TGTGCCAGCAGCTTAGGCGTAGGGACAGACACCTACGAGCAGTACTTC.